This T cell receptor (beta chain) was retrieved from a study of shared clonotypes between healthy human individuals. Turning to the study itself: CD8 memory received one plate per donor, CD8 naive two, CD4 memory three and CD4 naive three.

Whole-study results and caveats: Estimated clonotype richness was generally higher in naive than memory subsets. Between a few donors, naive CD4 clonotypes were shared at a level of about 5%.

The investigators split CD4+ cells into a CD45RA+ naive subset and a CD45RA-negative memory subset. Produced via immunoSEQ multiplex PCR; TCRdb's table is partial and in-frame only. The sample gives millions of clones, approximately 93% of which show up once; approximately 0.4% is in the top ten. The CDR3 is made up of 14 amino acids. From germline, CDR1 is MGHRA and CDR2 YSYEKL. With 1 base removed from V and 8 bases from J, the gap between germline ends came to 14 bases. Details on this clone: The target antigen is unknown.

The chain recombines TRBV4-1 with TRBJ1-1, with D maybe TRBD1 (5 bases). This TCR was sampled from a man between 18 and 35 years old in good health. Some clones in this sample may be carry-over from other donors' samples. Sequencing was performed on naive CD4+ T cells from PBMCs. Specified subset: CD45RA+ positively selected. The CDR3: CASSQGGPFGEAFF. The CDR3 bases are TGCGCCAGCAGCCAAGGGGGCCCGTTTGGAGAAGCTTTCTTT.